The 8 T cell receptor beta chains in this list originate from one sample, sequenced in a study of blood T cell repertoires in COVID-19. Measured with immunoSEQ multiplex PCR; TCRdb has only the in-frame clones, and not every one. The sample shows under 250,000 clones, 65% to 90% of them seen only once. The material sequenced was PBMCs or T cells enriched from blood (not recorded which). All receptors derive from a woman aged 50 to 60 with acute COVID-19.

This sequence joins TRBV7-2 and TRBJ1-4; D gene ambiguous. Germline lookup yields CDR1 SGHTA and CDR2 FQGNSA. The CDR3 consists of 14 residues. V was cut by 5 bases and J by 3 bases, with 10 bases left in between. The CDR3 region has the DNA TGTGCCAGCAGCCTCTCGGGGTCTAATGAAAAACTGTTTTTT. It is translated as CASSLSGSNEKLFF.

The chain joins TRBV29-1 to TRBJ1-1; D might be TRBD1 (6 bases). CDR1 is SQVTM, CDR2 ANQGSEA, per germline. Trimming left V 5 bases short and J 7 bases short, with 11 bases between. This CDR3 region has 11 residues. The CDR3 coding sequence is TGCAGCGTTTGGACAGCGATTGAAGCTTTCTTT. Protein sequence: CSVWTAIEAFF.

The genes are TRBV5-4 and TRBJ1-1, with TRBD1 matching over 8 bases. CDR3 size: 15 residues. Per germline, CDR1 SGHNT and CDR2 YYREEE (reference sequence). V gave up 4 bases and J gave up 2 bases; unmatched junction bases: 7. CDR3: CASSPRTGLNTEAFF. In nucleotides, the CDR3 is TGTGCCAGCAGCCCAAGGACAGGGCTAAACACTGAAGCTTTCTTT.

This chain links TRBV19 with TRBJ1-1; 9 bases match TRBD1. The CDR3 extends over 18 amino acids. Germline CDR1 reads LNHDA; CDR2 reads SQIVND (reference sequence). J lost 2 bases, V lost 3 bases, and 13 bases had no gene match. CDR3 bases: TGTGCCAGTAGTATTCCCACGGGACAGGGAAGCGTAAACACTGAAGCTTTCTTT. This encodes CASSIPTGQGSVNTEAFF.

This clone has only one observation. The J gene is TRBJ1-2, the V gene TRBV11-2, with D unresolved. The germline gives CDR1 SGHAT, CDR2 FQNNGV. The CDR3 sequence is 16 residues long. With 1 base removed from V and 3 bases from J, the gap between germline ends came to 15 bases. As DNA, the CDR3 is TGTGCCAGCAGCTTAGGGGAGCAGCTAGGCGACTATGGCTACACCTTC. Translation gives CASSLGEQLGDYGYTF.

The chain recombines TRBV25-1 with TRBJ1-2; TRBD1 agrees at 7 bases. Losses at the gene ends were 0 bases for V and 7 bases for J; bases not matched to a gene: 5. The CDR3 is 14 residues long. The germline CDR1 and CDR2 sequences are MGHDK and SYGVNS. The CDR3 DNA reads as TGTGCCAGCAGTGAATATCAGGGGGTAGGTGGCTACACCTTC. Protein sequence: CASSEYQGVGGYTF.

The chain couples TRBV11-2 to TRBJ2-1; TRBD2 might be the D (6 bases). Between the trimmed V and J ends, which lost 5 bases and 5 bases, there was a span of 19 bases. CDR1 is SGHAT, CDR2 FQNNGV, per germline. This CDR3 contains 16 residues. The CDR3 region has the DNA TGTGCCAGCAGCCCCCTAGTAGCGGCTAAACACAATGAGCAGTTCTTC. It translates to CASSPLVAAKHNEQFF.

J is TRBJ2-2 and V is TRBV10-3; 8 positions agree with TRBD1. Germline CDR1 and CDR2: ENHRY and SYGVKD. The CDR3 loop spans 14 amino acids. The ends lost 6 bases at V and 3 bases at J; junction bases unmatched: 3. The CDR3 coding sequence is TGTGCCATCAGACCGACAGGGGACACCGGGGAGCTGTTTTTT. Amino acids: CAIRPTGDTGELFF.